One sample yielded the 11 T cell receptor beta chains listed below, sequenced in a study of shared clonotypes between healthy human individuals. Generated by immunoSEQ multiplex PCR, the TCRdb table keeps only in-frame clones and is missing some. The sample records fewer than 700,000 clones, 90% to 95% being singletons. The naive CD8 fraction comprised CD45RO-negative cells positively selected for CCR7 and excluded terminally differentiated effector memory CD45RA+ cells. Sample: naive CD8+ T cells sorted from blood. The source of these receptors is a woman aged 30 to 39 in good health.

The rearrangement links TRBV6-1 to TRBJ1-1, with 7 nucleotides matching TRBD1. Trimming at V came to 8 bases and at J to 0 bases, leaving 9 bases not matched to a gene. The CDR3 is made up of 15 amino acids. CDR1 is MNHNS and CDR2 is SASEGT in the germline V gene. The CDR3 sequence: CASARTGAMNTEAFF. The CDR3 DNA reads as TGTGCCAGCGCCAGGACAGGAGCTATGAACACTGAAGCTTTCTTT.

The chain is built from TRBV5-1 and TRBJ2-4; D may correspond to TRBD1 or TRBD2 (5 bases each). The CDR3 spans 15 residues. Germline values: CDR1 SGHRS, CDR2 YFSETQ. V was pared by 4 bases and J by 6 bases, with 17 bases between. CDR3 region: CASSPPGGRGNIQYF. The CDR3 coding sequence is TGCGCCAGCAGCCCCCCTGGGGGAAGGGGAAACATTCAGTACTTC. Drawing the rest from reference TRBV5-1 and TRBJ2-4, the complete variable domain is KAGVTQTPRYLIKTRGQQVTLSCSPISGHRSVSWYQQTPGQGLQFLFEYFSETQRNKGNFPGRFSGRQFSNSRSEMNVSTLELGDSALYLCASSPPGGRGNIQYFGAGTRLSVL.

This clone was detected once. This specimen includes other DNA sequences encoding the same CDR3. The CDR3: CASSLVGGSNQPQHF. The DNA for the CDR3 is TGTGCCAGCAGCTTGGTGGGGGGAAGCAATCAGCCCCAGCATTTT. The chain combines TRBV5-6 with TRBJ1-5, with a tentative D call TRBD1 (5 bases). The CDR3 loop spans 15 amino acids. Trimming removed 0 bases from V and 1 base from J, with 8 bases in between. The germline CDR1 and CDR2 sequences are SGHDT and YYEEEE.

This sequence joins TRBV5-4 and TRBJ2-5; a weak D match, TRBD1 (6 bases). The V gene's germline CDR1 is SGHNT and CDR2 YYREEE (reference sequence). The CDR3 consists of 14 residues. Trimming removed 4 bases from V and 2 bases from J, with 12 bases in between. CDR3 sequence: CASSLEGEQETQYF. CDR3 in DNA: TGTGCCAGCAGCCTCGAGGGGGAGCAAGAGACCCAGTACTTC.

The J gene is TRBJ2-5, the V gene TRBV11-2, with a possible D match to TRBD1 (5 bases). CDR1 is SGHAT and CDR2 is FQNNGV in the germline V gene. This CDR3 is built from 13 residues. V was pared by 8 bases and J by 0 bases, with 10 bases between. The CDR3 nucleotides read TGTGCCAGCCGCCTGGACAACCAAGAGACCCAGTACTTC. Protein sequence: CASRLDNQETQYF.

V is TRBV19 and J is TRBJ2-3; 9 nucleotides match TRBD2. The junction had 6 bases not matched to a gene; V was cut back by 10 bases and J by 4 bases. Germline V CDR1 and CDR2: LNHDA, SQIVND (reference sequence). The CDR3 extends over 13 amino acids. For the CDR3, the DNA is TGTGCCACCCACGGACTAGCGCCAGATACGCAGTATTTT. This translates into CATHGLAPDTQYF.

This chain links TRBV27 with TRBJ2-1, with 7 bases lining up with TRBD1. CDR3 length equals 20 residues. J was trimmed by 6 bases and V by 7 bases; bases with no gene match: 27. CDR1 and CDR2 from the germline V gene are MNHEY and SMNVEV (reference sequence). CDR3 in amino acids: CASIRQGTGSRLGAGNEQFF. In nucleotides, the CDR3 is TGTGCCAGCATCCGACAGGGAACAGGGTCCCGACTCGGAGCAGGCAATGAGCAGTTCTTC.

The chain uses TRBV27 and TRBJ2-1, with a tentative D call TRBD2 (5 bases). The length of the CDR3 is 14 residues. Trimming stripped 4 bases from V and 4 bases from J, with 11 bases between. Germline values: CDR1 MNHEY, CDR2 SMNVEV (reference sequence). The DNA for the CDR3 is TGTGCCAGCAGTTGGGGAGCTAGGTACAATGAGCAGTTCTTC. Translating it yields CASSWGARYNEQFF.

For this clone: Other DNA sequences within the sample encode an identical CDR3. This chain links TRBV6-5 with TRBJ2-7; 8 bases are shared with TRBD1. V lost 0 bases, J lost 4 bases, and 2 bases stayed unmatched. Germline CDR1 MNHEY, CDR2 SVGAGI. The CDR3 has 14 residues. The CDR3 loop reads CASSYSQGAYEQYF. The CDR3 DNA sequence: TGTGCCAGCAGTTACTCTCAGGGGGCTTACGAGCAGTACTTC.

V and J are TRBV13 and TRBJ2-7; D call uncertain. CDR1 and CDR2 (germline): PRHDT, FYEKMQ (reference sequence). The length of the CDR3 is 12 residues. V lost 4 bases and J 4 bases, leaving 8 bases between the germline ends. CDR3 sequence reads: CASSSRTYEQYF. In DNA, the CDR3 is TGTGCCAGCAGCTCGAGAACTTACGAGCAGTACTTC. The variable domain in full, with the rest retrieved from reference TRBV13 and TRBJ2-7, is AAGVIQSPRHLIKEKRETATLKCYPIPRHDTVYWYQQGPGQDPQFLISFYEKMQSDKGSIPDRFSAQQFSDYHSELNMSSLELGDSALYFCASSSRTYEQYFGPGTRLTVT.

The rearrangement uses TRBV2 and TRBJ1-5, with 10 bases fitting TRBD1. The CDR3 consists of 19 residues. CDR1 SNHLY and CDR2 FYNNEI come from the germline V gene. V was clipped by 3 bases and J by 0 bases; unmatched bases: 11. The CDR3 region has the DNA TGTGCCAGCAGTGATGAGGACGGACAGGGGGACCTTAGCAATCAGCCCCAGCATTTT. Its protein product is CASSDEDGQGDLSNQPQHF. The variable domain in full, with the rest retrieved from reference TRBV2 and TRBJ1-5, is EPEVTQTPSHQVTQMGQEVILRCVPISNHLYFYWYRQILGQKVEFLVSFYNNEISEKSEIFDDQFSVERPDGSNFTLKIRSTKLEDSAMYFCASSDEDGQGDLSNQPQHFGDGTRLSIL.